These 3 T cell receptor beta chains were all obtained from the same sample, sequenced in a study of shared clonotypes between healthy human individuals. Some clones are missing from TCRdb's copy, which holds only in-frame ones; the method was immunoSEQ multiplex PCR. The table shows roughly 400,000 clones, with just over 95% occurring only once. Sequencing was done on a sample of memory CD8+ T cells sorted from blood. The subset here: CD45RO+ cells pooled with CCR7-negative TemRA cells. Receptors originate from a man aged 25 to 40 in good health.

The gene calls are TRBV2 and TRBJ2-3; TRBD1 is a possible D gene (5 bases). Germline CDR1 SNHLY, CDR2 FYNNEI. The V gene lost 7 bases and the J gene lost 3 bases, with 5 bases spanning the gap. The CDR3 covers 11 residues. CDR3 coding DNA: TGTGCCAGCAAGGGGACAGATACGCAGTATTTT. Encoded protein: CASKGTDTQYF.

The rearrangement links TRBV5-1 to TRBJ2-1; 9 bases fit TRBD2. Trimming removed 4 bases from V and 5 bases from J; junction bases left unmatched: 4. The CDR3 runs to 14 residues. Germline CDR1 and CDR2: SGHRS and YFSETQ. The CDR3 spells CASSPSGVHNEQFF. The DNA for the CDR3 is TGCGCCAGCAGCCCTAGCGGGGTTCACAATGAGCAGTTCTTC.

The V gene is TRBV25-1, the J gene TRBJ2-3, with a weak D call TRBD2 (5 bases). The length of the CDR3 is 17 residues. The germline gives CDR1 MGHDK, CDR2 SYGVNS. V was shortened by 0 bases and J by 0 bases, with 13 bases between the two germline ends. In DNA, the CDR3 is TGTGCCAGCAGTGAATACGGGGTAGCAGCTAGCACAGATACGCAGTATTTT. It specifies CASSEYGVAASTDTQYF.